This T cell receptor beta chain was retrieved from a study of T cells in localized non-small cell lung cancer. General observations from the study: Heterogeneity remains possible, as sequencing covered one tumor region only. Uninvolved neighboring lung showed the greatest T cell clonality, exceeding tumor.

The V and J ends lost 0 bases and 0 bases, in that order; junction bases with no gene match: 10. This CDR3 region has 19 residues. Germline V gene data show CDR1 as MGHRA and CDR2 as YSYEKL. With regard to this clone: Its antigen remains unidentified.

TCRdb's copy holds only in-frame clones and misses some; the assay was immunoSEQ multiplex PCR. Of roughly 2,300 clones in the sample, 25% were seen once. This clonotype was sampled from a man between 35 and 75 years old with stage II squamous cell lung carcinoma. V and J are TRBV4-1 and TRBJ1-4; 7 bases line up with TRBD1. This material consisted of normal lung tissue next to the tumor, taken before any cancer treatment. The CDR3 sequence: CASSQDLEGALTTNEKLFF. The DNA of the CDR3 is TGCGCCAGCAGCCAAGATCTGGAGGGGGCGCTTACAACTAATGAAAAACTGTTTTTT.